Each of the 25 T cell receptor beta chains below was sequenced from the same sample in a study of T cells in Graves' hyperthyroidism and ophthalmopathy. Amplified TCR beta CDR3 regions came from RNA transcripts. A set of HTBI primers served as the primers for a first-round RT-PCR of the TCR CDR3. From the multiplex PCR reads, TCRdb called clonotypes with MiXCR, one entry per CDR3 protein. The data contain 540,000 or so distinct CDR3 sequences, roughly 46% of them singletons. Sequencing was carried out using peripheral blood or thyroid tissue (not recorded which). All receptors derive from an adult woman with Graves' disease, either hyperthyroidism or ophthalmopathy (not recorded which).

This clonotype was recorded many times. The chain joins TRBV20-1 to TRBJ1-2; D might be TRBD1 (6 bases). V lost 8 bases, J lost 8 bases, and 21 bases lay in between. Germline V CDR1 and CDR2: DFQATT, SNEGSKA (reference sequence). The CDR3 sequence is 13 residues long. The CDR3 loop reads CSPSARGESGYTF. The CDR3 DNA sequence: TGCAGTCCCAGTGCTAGGGGGGAATCCGGCTACACCTTC.

This chain joins TRBV29-1 and TRBJ2-5; 10 nucleotides align to TRBD1. This CDR3 region has 12 residues. Germline CDR1 SQVTM, CDR2 ANQGSEA. With V trimmed by 6 bases and J by 7 bases, 5 bases remained unmatched. CDR3 DNA sequence: TGCAGCGTAGCTGGACAGGGGGTGACCCAGTACTTC. This gives the protein CSVAGQGVTQYF.

The chain combines TRBV7-3 with TRBJ2-5; TRBD1 might be the D (5 bases). The CDR3 contains 14 residues. Looked up from germline, CDR1 is SGHTA and CDR2 is FQGTGA. Trimming removed 5 bases at V and 1 base at J, with 11 bases between. CDR3: CASSPGASQETQYF. CDR3 sequence (DNA): TGTGCCAGCAGCCCTGGGGCTAGCCAAGAGACCCAGTACTTC.

In nucleotides, the CDR3 is TGTGCCAGCAGCTCATTTCGGGCTAGCGGGAAAGGAGAGACCCAGTACTTC. It encodes CASSSFRASGKGETQYF. The chain recombines TRBV7-9 with TRBJ2-5; 9 bases map to TRBD2. Germline V gene data show CDR1 as SEHNR and CDR2 as FQNEAQ (reference sequence). CDR3 length: 17 residues. J lost 4 bases, V lost 4 bases, and 13 bases had no gene match.

V is TRBV5-1 and J is TRBJ2-1; 7 bases fit TRBD2. Germline CDR1 and CDR2: SGHRS and YFSETQ. The CDR3 sequence is 14 residues long. The V segment lost 7 bases and the J segment 5 bases; nucleotides outside the gene matches: 9. The CDR3 region is CASGRDYSHNEQFF. CDR3 coding DNA: TGCGCCAGCGGTCGGGACTACTCTCACAATGAGCAGTTCTTC.

The chain employs TRBV20-1 and TRBJ1-6, with 7 bases aligning to TRBD1. This CDR3 has 12 residues. J gave up 9 bases and V 1 base, and 0 bases lay outside the gene matches. From germline, CDR1 is DFQATT and CDR2 SNEGSKA (reference sequence). The CDR3 loop is CSARAGGSPLHF. DNA for the CDR3: TGCAGTGCTAGAGCAGGGGGTTCACCCCTCCACTTT.

In its sample, this clonotype was seen many times. The chain uses TRBV10-2 and TRBJ2-7; D possibly corresponds to TRBD1 (6 bases). The CDR3 covers 13 residues. V gave up 6 bases and J gave up 1 base, with 10 bases separating them. Germline V gene lookup returns CDR1 WSHSY and CDR2 SAAADI. This chain's CDR3 is CASRVRGSYEQYF. The CDR3 DNA sequence: TGCGCCAGCAGGGTCAGGGGTTCCTACGAGCAGTACTTC.

The chain employs TRBV7-2 and TRBJ2-5; TRBD2 matches 7 bases. Germline V gives CDR1 SGHTA, CDR2 FQGNSA. V gave up 5 bases and J gave up 1 base; unmatched junction bases: 10. The CDR3 totals 16 residues. CDR3 nucleotide sequence: TGTGCCAGCAGCCTAAACACGGGACTAACCCAAGAGACCCAGTACTTC. This sequence encodes CASSLNTGLTQETQYF.

DNA of the CDR3: TGTGCCATCGGGGGACAAAAAGAGACCCAGTACTTC. It translates to CAIGGQKETQYF. The chain combines TRBV7-9 with TRBJ2-5, with D perhaps being TRBD1 or TRBD2 (6 bases each). Germline assignment: CDR1 SEHNR and CDR2 FQNEAQ (reference sequence). The CDR3 runs to 12 residues. V shed 10 bases and J shed 3 bases, with 12 bases lying between them.

This clonotype occurred many times. The chain combines TRBV4-2 with TRBJ2-5; 12 bases fit TRBD2. J gave up 5 bases and V 0 bases, and 7 bases lay outside the gene matches. Germline lookup yields CDR1 LGHNA and CDR2 YNFKEQ. This CDR3 has 17 residues. The CDR3 DNA is TGTGCCAGCAGCCAAGATCTAGCGGGAGGGCCTGGGGAGACCCAGTACTTC. It encodes CASSQDLAGGPGETQYF.

Many counts were recorded for this clonotype. This chain joins TRBV7-9 and TRBJ1-1, with no clear D. Germline assignment: CDR1 SEHNR and CDR2 FQNEAQ (reference sequence). V was cut by 5 bases and J by 5 bases, with 12 bases left in between. The CDR3 loop spans 13 amino acids. CDR3 sequence reads: CASSGRPGTEAFF. The CDR3, as DNA: TGTGCCAGCAGCGGCCGACCGGGGACTGAAGCTTTCTTT.

This chain connects TRBV7-6 to TRBJ1-2; D uncertain. The V and J ends lost 5 bases and 4 bases respectively, with 14 bases between them. Looked up from germline, CDR1 is SGHVS and CDR2 is FNYEAQ. The CDR3 is 14 amino acids. DNA of the CDR3: TGTGCCAGCAGCCACACAGCCTCTCCCTATGGCTACACCTTC. Its protein product is CASSHTASPYGYTF.

This clonotype has only one observation. The rearrangement joins TRBV5-1 to TRBJ1-1, with D maybe TRBD1 (6 bases). The V end lost 4 bases, the J end lost 6 bases, and 13 bases lay between the germline ends. Looked up from germline, CDR1 is SGHRS and CDR2 is YFSETQ. The CDR3 consists of 13 residues. The CDR3 protein is CASSHGQSAEAFF. CDR3 coding DNA: TGCGCCAGCAGCCATGGACAGAGCGCTGAAGCTTTCTTT.

The chain employs TRBV7-9 and TRBJ2-7; 9 nucleotides agree with TRBD1. V lost 3 bases to trimming and J lost 6 bases; unmatched junction nucleotides: 3. CDR3 length: 13 residues. CDR1 is SEHNR and CDR2 is FQNEAQ in the germline V gene (reference sequence). The CDR3 region has the DNA TGTGCCAGCAGCTTTACAGGGGGCCGCGAGCAGTACTTC. Translating gives CASSFTGGREQYF.

The chain is built from TRBV28 and TRBJ1-2, with 7 bases matching TRBD1. V lost 5 bases to trimming and J lost 5 bases; unmatched junction nucleotides: 17. Germline V CDR1 and CDR2: MDHEN, SYDVKM. The CDR3 sequence is 17 residues long. CDR3 coding DNA: TGTGCCAGCAGTCCTGGGACCTCCGAGGGGGCTGGGTATGGCTACACCTTC. Translating gives CASSPGTSEGAGYGYTF.

The V and J genes are TRBV11-2 and TRBJ2-3, with TRBD2 as a possible D gene (6 bases). Germline V gives CDR1 SGHAT, CDR2 FQNNGV. CDR3 length: 16 amino acids. Trimming shortened V by 2 bases and J by 5 bases, and 17 bases separated the two germline ends. Here the CDR3 reads CASSLFLRGRGDTQYF. CDR3 coding DNA: TGTGCCAGCAGCTTATTTCTTCGAGGGCGGGGAGATACGCAGTATTTT.

In the case of this clonotype: The CDR3 carries no conserved terminal phenylalanine or tryptophan, so it likely arises from a read error. The genes are TRBV9 and TRBJ1-2, with D hard to call. This CDR3 is 11 amino acids long. The ends were cut back, 0 bases at V and 9 bases at J, with 6 bases in the middle. In germline, CDR1 is SGDLS, CDR2 YYNGEE. The CDR3 region is CASSVEGRYTL. CDR3 nucleotide sequence: TGTGCCAGCAGCGTAGAAGGACGCTACACCCTC.

This clonotype was counted many times. This chain joins TRBV19 and TRBJ2-7, with unresolved D. From germline, CDR1 is LNHDA and CDR2 SQIVND (reference sequence). Trimming pared 5 bases from V and 4 bases from J, leaving 18 bases between. CDR3 length: 15 residues. For the CDR3, the DNA is TGTGCCAGTAGTCCCGCCGGTGGGCTCCCTTACGAGCAGTACTTC. Translated: CASSPAGGLPYEQYF.

This clonotype was recorded many times. The rearrangement joins TRBV4-1 to TRBJ1-2; D is unresolved. CDR3 length: 15 amino acids. Trimming stripped 3 bases from V and 5 bases from J, with 16 bases between. Germline assignment: CDR1 MGHRA and CDR2 YSYEKL. CDR3 in DNA: TGCGCCAGCAGCCAGACCCTTTGGAGTCGGTATGGCTACACCTTC. Translated, it gives CASSQTLWSRYGYTF.

The chain employs TRBV19 and TRBJ1-1; D not resolved. V lost 4 bases and J lost 7, with 16 bases in between. This CDR3 is built from 14 residues. Per germline, CDR1 LNHDA and CDR2 SQIVND (reference sequence). The CDR3 nucleotides are TGTGCCAGTAGTAACGGCCCCAGAGAGGGTGAAGCTTTCTTT. Translating gives CASSNGPREGEAFF. The complete variable domain, with remaining parts taken from reference TRBV19 and TRBJ1-1, reads DGGITQSPKYLFRKEGQNVTLSCEQNLNHDAMYWYRQDPGQGLRLIYYSQIVNDFQKGDIAEGYSVSREKKESFPLTVTSAQKNPTAFYLCASSNGPREGEAFFGQGTRLTVV.

The V and J genes are TRBV7-9 and TRBJ2-5; D is unresolved. Per germline, CDR1 SEHNR and CDR2 FQNEAQ (reference sequence). Trimming pared 11 bases from V and 0 bases from J, leaving 10 bases between. The CDR3 has 12 residues. The CDR3, as DNA: TGTGCCGTTCCGCAGTACCAAGAGACCCAGTACTTC. It translates to CAVPQYQETQYF.

This clonotype was detected ten times or more. The CDR3 spells CASSQERAYGYTF. As DNA, the CDR3 is TGTGCCAGCAGCCAGGAGAGGGCCTATGGCTACACCTTC. This chain links TRBV12-3 or TRBV12-4 with TRBJ1-2, with D unclear. Trimming pared 6 bases from V and 4 bases from J, leaving 12 bases between. This CDR3 comprises 13 residues.

This clonotype was recorded at least ten times. The chain couples TRBV11-2 to TRBJ2-6; no firm D call. The ends were cut back, 6 bases at V and 6 bases at J, with 6 bases in the middle. The CDR3 sequence is 12 residues long. Germline V gene lookup returns CDR1 SGHAT and CDR2 FQNNGV. The CDR3 region has the DNA TGTGCCAGCAGTTCCCCGGCCAACGTCCTGACTTTC. Protein product: CASSSPANVLTF.

The V call is TRBV2, the J call TRBJ2-5, with D perhaps matching TRBD2 (6 bases). From germline, CDR1 is SNHLY and CDR2 FYNNEI. The CDR3 loop spans 12 amino acids. Trimming stripped 3 bases from V and 9 bases from J, with 11 bases between. CDR3 DNA: TGTGCCAGCAGTGAGGGTGCGGGGCCCCAGTACTTC. As protein: CASSEGAGPQYF. Full variable domain (missing parts from reference TRBV2 and TRBJ2-5): EPEVTQTPSHQVTQMGQEVILRCVPISNHLYFYWYRQILGQKVEFLVSFYNNEISEKSEIFDDQFSVERPDGSNFTLKIRSTKLEDSAMYFCASSEGAGPQYFGPGTRLLVL.

Remarks on this clonotype: The junction departs from germline at one end; a sequencing error may be responsible. The chain uses TRBV10-2 and TRBJ1-5, with D hard to call. This CDR3 is 12 amino acids long. Germline assignment: CDR1 WSHSY and CDR2 SAAADI. The CDR3 here is CASREWRRDRHF. CDR3 DNA: TGCGCCAGCAGGGAGTGGAGGAGGGATCGGCATTTT.